These 21 T cell receptor beta chains came from one sample sequenced in a study of blood T cells in healthy people across ages. A sample-barcoded 5' primer and a J-beta primer mix were used in a second PCR of about 7 to 12 cycles. TCRdb re-analysed the 5' RACE reads in MiXCR, keeping a single row per CDR3 protein. The profile shows 380,000 or so distinct CDR3 sequences, about 52% of them singletons. Sequencing used blood. These receptors all come from a man aged 55 to 70 in good health.

This clonotype has more than one count but fewer than ten. The chain carries TRBV12-3 or TRBV12-4 and TRBJ1-5; D is possibly TRBD1 (6 bases). The CDR3 has 12 amino acids. The ends were cut back, 8 bases at V and 4 bases at J, with 9 bases in the middle. This CDR3 is CASRQDNQPQHF. Here the CDR3 DNA reads TGTGCCAGCCGACAGGATAATCAGCCCCAGCATTTT.

This chain joins TRBV10-1 and TRBJ2-7; no clear D. This CDR3 region has 13 residues. Trimming left V 4 bases short and J 3 bases short, with 10 bases between. Germline CDR1 is WNHNN and CDR2 is SYGVQD (reference sequence). CDR3 in amino acids: CASSGLGFYEQYF. The DNA of the CDR3 is TGCGCCAGCAGTGGACTTGGTTTCTACGAGCAGTACTTC.

This clonotype was seen a few times. The chain employs TRBV20-1 and TRBJ2-1; 7 bases are a match to TRBD1. Germline V lookup: CDR1 DFQATT, CDR2 SNEGSKA (reference sequence). Germline trimming cut 5 bases from V and 8 bases from J; bases unmatched to any gene: 15. The CDR3 sequence is 15 residues long. CDR3 loop: CSAPDYRGELDEQFF. As DNA, the CDR3 is TGCAGTGCTCCCGATTACAGGGGAGAGTTGGATGAGCAGTTCTTC.

The chain carries TRBV3-1 and TRBJ1-2; D is ambiguous. CDR1 and CDR2 from the germline V gene are LGHDT and YNNKEL (reference sequence). V was shortened by 5 bases and J by 0 bases, with 10 bases between the two germline ends. This CDR3 is built from 14 residues. CDR3 residues: CASSANRPNYGYTF. DNA of the CDR3: TGTGCCAGCAGCGCCAACCGACCTAACTATGGCTACACCTTC. The full variable domain, its missing parts supplied by reference TRBV3-1 and TRBJ1-2, is DTAVSQTPKYLVTQMGNDKSIKCEQNLGHDTMYWYKQDSKKFLKIMFSYNNKELIINETVPNRFSPKSPDKAHLNLHINSLELGDSAVYFCASSANRPNYGYTFGSGTRLTVV.

This chain connects TRBV5-1 to TRBJ1-4; no firm D call. Looked up from germline, CDR1 is SGHRS and CDR2 is YFSETQ. Trimming pared 4 bases from V and 2 bases from J, leaving 9 bases between. This CDR3 is built from 14 residues. As DNA, the CDR3 is TGCGCCAGCAGCAAGGACGCCACTAATGAAAAACTGTTTTTT. Protein product: CASSKDATNEKLFF.

The chain combines TRBV12-5 with TRBJ2-1; 7 positions agree with TRBD2. This CDR3 contains 13 residues. The germline gives CDR1 LGHNT, CDR2 FRNRAP. Germline trimming cut 5 bases from V and 4 bases from J; bases unmatched to any gene: 2. CDR3 amino acids: CASGDSGYNEQFF. The CDR3, as DNA: TGTGCTAGTGGTGATAGCGGGTACAATGAGCAGTTCTTC.

The rearrangement joins TRBV20-1 to TRBJ1-2, with D uncertain. The CDR3 has 16 amino acids. Germline V gene lookup returns CDR1 DFQATT and CDR2 SNEGSKA (reference sequence). V dropped 0 bases and J dropped 3 bases, with 17 bases sitting between them. The CDR3 loop reads CSARDPSGGYDYGYTF. CDR3 bases: TGCAGTGCTAGAGACCCCAGTGGAGGGTACGACTATGGCTACACCTTC.

This sequence joins TRBV7-2 and TRBJ1-2; D is possibly TRBD1 (5 bases). The germline gives CDR1 SGHTA, CDR2 FQGNSA. V was clipped by 5 bases and J by 6 bases, with 16 bases between them. The CDR3 has 14 residues. DNA of the CDR3: TGTGCCAGCAGCCCCGGGGCCAGGGTGGATGGCTACACCTTC. Amino acid sequence: CASSPGARVDGYTF.

Worth noting for this clonotype: At one of its ends the junction is not consistent with the germline gene, which may arise from a read error. The chain combines TRBV11-2 with TRBJ2-5; perhaps TRBD2 as D (5 bases). The CDR3 loop spans 13 amino acids. Germline assignment: CDR1 SGHAT and CDR2 FQNNGV. CDR3 sequence: CGSSRGLQETQYF. The CDR3 nucleotides are TGTGGCAGCAGCCGAGGACTGCAAGAGACCCAGTACTTC.

This chain joins TRBV6-5 and TRBJ1-5; D is unclear. Trimming cost V 0 bases and J 4 bases, with 16 bases left between them. Germline V CDR1 and CDR2: MNHEY, SVGAGI. The CDR3 covers 17 residues. CDR3 DNA sequence: TGTGCCAGCAGTTACTCGAGCAGCGCCGGGTGGAATCAGCCCCAGCATTTT. Its protein product is CASSYSSSAGWNQPQHF.

This chain links TRBV20-1 with TRBJ2-1, with TRBD2 matching 9 bases. Germline CDR1 and CDR2: DFQATT and SNEGSKA (reference sequence). The CDR3 runs to 16 residues. The CDR3 coding sequence is TGCTGCGACCGGGGACAAATTGGGCTAGCGGGGTTTGAGCAGTTCTTC. It specifies CCDRGQIGLAGFEQFF.

This clonotype was seen at least ten times. The rearrangement joins TRBV30 to TRBJ2-7, with 7 bases aligning to TRBD1. Germline V gives CDR1 GTSNPN, CDR2 SVGIG (reference sequence). V lost 4 bases to trimming and J lost 2 bases; unmatched junction nucleotides: 8. This CDR3 spans 14 amino acids. The DNA of the CDR3 is TGTGCCTGGATCCCCGGGACAGCAACCTACGAGCAGTACTTC. Its protein product is CAWIPGTATYEQYF.

In nucleotides, the CDR3 is TGTGCCAGCAGCCGCGAGAGGGTCGGCATTCAGTACTTC. This translates into CASSRERVGIQYF. V gene TRBV7-2 combines with J gene TRBJ2-4; D is perhaps TRBD2 (5 bases). With 5 bases removed from V and 9 bases from J, the gap between germline ends came to 14 bases. The CDR3 length is 13 residues. CDR1 is SGHTA and CDR2 is FQGNSA in the germline V gene.

This chain uses TRBV7-8 with TRBJ2-7; the match to TRBD2 covers 7 bases. CDR1 and CDR2 (germline): SGHVS, FQNEAQ. The CDR3 has 16 residues. V shed 5 bases and J 7 bases; nucleotides not matched to a gene: 17. The CDR3 region is CASSPEAGRAYNEQYF. The CDR3, as DNA: TGTGCCAGCAGCCCAGAGGCAGGGAGGGCCTACAATGAGCAGTACTTC.

A few counts support this clonotype. The rearrangement joins TRBV5-1 to TRBJ2-1; 8 bases are a match to TRBD1. Trimming cost V 4 bases and J 5 bases; bases outside gene matches: 5. The V gene's germline CDR1 is SGHRS and CDR2 YFSETQ. The CDR3 has 14 residues. The CDR3 sequence is CASSLGQGNNEQFF. The CDR3 nucleotides read TGCGCCAGCAGCCTTGGACAGGGAAACAATGAGCAGTTCTTC.

The V gene is TRBV9, the J gene TRBJ2-7; the D gene is possibly TRBD1 (5 bases). CDR1 is SGDLS, CDR2 YYNGEE, per germline. The length of the CDR3 is 14 residues. Trimming pared 4 bases from V and 2 bases from J, leaving 13 bases between. The CDR3 DNA follows: TGTGCCAGCAGCCCCTCGTGGGGCGCCTACGAGCAGTACTTC. Translated: CASSPSWGAYEQYF.

The CDR3 loop is CASSKPRRYQYF. In nucleotides, the CDR3 is TGTGCCAGCAGCAAGCCCCGGCGATACCAGTACTTC. The rearrangement uses TRBV21-1 and TRBJ2-5; TRBD1, the table's D call, was not compared with the DNA. TRBV21-1 counts as a pseudogene. This CDR3 is 12 amino acids long.

This chain links TRBV27 with TRBJ1-2; no definite D call. The CDR3 runs to 13 residues. The V gene's germline CDR1 is MNHEY and CDR2 SMNVEV (reference sequence). Trimming took off 4 bases at V and 4 bases at J, with 10 bases between the two ends. The CDR3 DNA sequence: TGTGCCAGCAGTTCCGCCGGGATCTATGGCTACACCTTC. Its translation is CASSSAGIYGYTF.

The J gene is TRBJ2-5, the V gene TRBV12-3 or TRBV12-4; D not certain. The end of the DNA fits TRBJ2-7 better, so the J call may be wrong. This CDR3 contains 14 residues. CDR3 coding DNA: TGTGCCAGCAGTAAAAGCGCCGCCCAATACGAGCAGTACTTC. Protein: CASSKSAAQYEQYF.

This clonotype was counted ten times or more. The CDR3 DNA follows: TGCAGTGCCAGCAAACAGGAGCGCACAGATACGCAGTATTTT. This codes for CSASKQERTDTQYF. J is TRBJ2-3 and V is TRBV20-1, with a possible D match to TRBD1 (5 bases). Per germline, CDR1 DFQATT and CDR2 SNEGSKA (reference sequence). V was cut by 6 bases and J by 1 base, with 14 bases left in between. CDR3 length: 14 amino acids.

This clonotype was seen a handful of times. J is TRBJ1-2 and V is TRBV15; TRBD1 aligns across 8 bases. Trimming at V came to 0 bases and at J to 4 bases, leaving 10 bases not matched to a gene. The CDR3 has 17 residues. The V gene's germline CDR1 is LNHNV and CDR2 YYDKDF (reference sequence). This CDR3 reads CATSRDNWRQGFYGYTF. The CDR3 DNA sequence: TGTGCCACCAGCAGAGATAATTGGCGACAGGGGTTCTATGGCTACACCTTC.